Listed below are T cell receptor beta chains from one sample, sequenced in a study of blood T cell repertoires in COVID-19. Assay: immunoSEQ multiplex PCR; the TCRdb copy retains only in-frame clones and omits some. The sample consists of a few hundred thousand clones, about 91% of them appearing once. Sequencing was carried out using PBMCs or T cells enriched from blood (not recorded which). These receptors were obtained from a woman between 40 and 55 years old with acute COVID-19. Each CDR3 is given with its conserved first and last residue. D genes are given only for firm matches. Not every row has a clone size; where given, it reads once, few, many or a size class.

-,TRBJ2-4,-,TRBV19,TGTGCCAGTAGTATAGCGTTAGATTCAACTCAGTACTTC,CASSIALDSTQYF
TRBD2,TRBJ2-2,-,TRBV11-3,TGTGCCACCGTGGGGACTAGCGGAGTAAACACCGGGGAGCTGTTTTTT,CATVGTSGVNTGELFF
-,TRBJ1-1,-,TRBV24-1,TGTGCCACCAGTGATGCCCAGGGAAACACTGAAGCTTTCTTT,CATSDAQGNTEAFF
-,TRBJ1-4,-,TRBV9,TGTGCCAGCAGCGTGACAGGCTTTAATGAAAAACTGTTTTTT,CASSVTGFNEKLFF
TRBD1,TRBJ2-4,few,TRBV5-1,TGCGCCAGCAGCATTCAGGGGGCATTAAAAAACATTCAGTACTTC,CASSIQGALKNIQYF
TRBD1,TRBJ1-2,-,TRBV24-1,TGTGCCACCAGTGTAACAGGGGGGGATGGCTACACCTTC,CATSVTGGDGYTF
-,TRBJ1-5,-,TRBV27,TGTGCCAGCAGAGGAGGGCTAGTTCAGCCCCAGCATTTT,CASRGGLVQPQHF
TRBD1,TRBJ2-2,-,TRBV7-2,TGTGCCAGCAGCGAAGGACAGGGGGGCACCGGGGAGCTGTTTTTT,CASSEGQGGTGELFF
-,TRBJ1-1,once,TRBV28,TGTGCCAGCAGACAGGACCCAGGGGCCTCGAACACTGAAGCTTTCTTT,CASRQDPGASNTEAFF
-,TRBJ2-1,-,TRBV2,TGTGCCAGCAGGCAGTCCTACAATGAGCAGTTCTTC,CASRQSYNEQFF
TRBD1,TRBJ1-2,once,TRBV5-1,TGCGCCAGCAGCTTGGCGGAACCGGGGAGCAGGGGGCTTTATGGCTACACCTTC,CASSLAEPGSRGLYGYTF
-,TRBJ2-1,-,TRBV24-1,TGTGCCACCAGTGCCCTTGGGGCCCTGCAGGGCGAGCAGTTCTTC,CATSALGALQGEQFF
-,TRBJ1-6,-,TRBV12-3/TRBV12-4,TGTGCCAGCAGCTTCAGGGGAAATTCACCCCTCCACTTT,CASSFRGNSPLHF
TRBD1,TRBJ1-3,-,TRBV27,TGTGCCAGCAGTCTCGGACAGGGGGTCTCTGGAAACACCATATATTTT,CASSLGQGVSGNTIYF
-,TRBJ1-1,-,TRBV27,TGTGCCAGCAGTATCACAGTGAACACTGAAGCTTTCTTT,CASSITVNTEAFF
-,TRBJ1-5,-,TRBV7-2,TGTGCCAGCAGCTTAGGTTCGGTAAATCAGCCCCAGCATTTT,CASSLGSVNQPQHF
-,TRBJ1-5,-,TRBV5-6,TGTGCCAGCAGTCTGGGTGGCCAGCGTTATAGCAATCAGCCCCAGCATTTT,CASSLGGQRYSNQPQHF
TRBD2,TRBJ2-2,-,TRBV10-1,TGCGCCGCACCCCCCGGGAGGGTTTGGACCGGGGAGCTGTTTTTT,CAAPPGRVWTGELFF
TRBD1,TRBJ1-2,-,TRBV27,TGTGCCAGCAGCAGTCCGGGACAGGCTAACTATGGCTACACCTTC,CASSSPGQANYGYTF
-,TRBJ1-1,-,TRBV7-2,TGTGCCAGCAGTAATGGACAAGAAGCTTTCTTT,CASSNGQEAFF
-,TRBJ2-5,-,TRBV3-1/TRBV3-2,TGTGCCAGCAGCCAAGATCTAGGGGCCAGCCACCAAGAGACCCAGTACTTC,CASSQDLGASHQETQYF
-,TRBJ1-1,-,TRBV11-3,TGTGCCAGCAGCTTAGCTTCCGGGGGACGAGTGAACACTGAAGCTTTCTTT,CASSLASGGRVNTEAFF
-,TRBJ1-2,-,TRBV3-1/TRBV3-2,TGTGCCAGCAGCCAAAGCGGGAGGGGGGACTACTATGGCTACACCTTC,CASSQSGRGDYYGYTF
-,TRBJ1-4,-,TRBV7-9,TGTGCCAGCAGCACGGACAACAACAATGAAAAACTGTTTTTT,CASSTDNNNEKLFF
-,TRBJ1-5,once,TRBV9,TGTGCCAGCAGCACAGGTTGGTCGCAGCCCCAGCATTTT,CASSTGWSQPQHF
-,TRBJ2-1,-,TRBV6-4,TGTGCCAGCAGTCCCTTGGACCCCTTCGGGGCCTACAATGAGCAGTTCTTC,CASSPLDPFGAYNEQFF
TRBD2,TRBJ2-1,once,TRBV28,TGTGCCAGCAGCCCCTTGGGGGGGGTAGCCTACAATGAGCAGTTCTTC,CASSPLGGVAYNEQFF
-,TRBJ2-5,-,TRBV2,TGTGCCAGCAGTGTCGGGGGGCAGGAGACCCAGTACTTC,CASSVGGQETQYF